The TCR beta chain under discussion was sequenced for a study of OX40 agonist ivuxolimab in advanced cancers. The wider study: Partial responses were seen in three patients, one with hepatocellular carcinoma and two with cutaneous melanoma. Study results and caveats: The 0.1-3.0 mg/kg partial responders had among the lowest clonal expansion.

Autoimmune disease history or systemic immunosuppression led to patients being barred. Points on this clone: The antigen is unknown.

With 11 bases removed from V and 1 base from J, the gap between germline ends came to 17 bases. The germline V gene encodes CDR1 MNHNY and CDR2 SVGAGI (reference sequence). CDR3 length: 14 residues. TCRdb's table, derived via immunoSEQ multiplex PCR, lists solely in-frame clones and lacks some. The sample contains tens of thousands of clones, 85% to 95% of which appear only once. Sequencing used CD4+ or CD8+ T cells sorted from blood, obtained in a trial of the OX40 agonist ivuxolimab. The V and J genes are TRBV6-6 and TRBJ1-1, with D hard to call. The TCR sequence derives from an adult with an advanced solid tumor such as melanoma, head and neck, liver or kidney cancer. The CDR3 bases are TGTGCCGCCGGGGAACCGGGATCGAACACTGAAGCTTTCTTT. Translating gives CAAGEPGSNTEAFF.